Following are 19 T cell receptor beta chains from one sample sequenced in a study of T cell responses to AZD1222 COVID-19 vaccine. TCRdb's copy holds only in-frame clones and misses some; the assay was immunoSEQ multiplex PCR. The data contain over 100,000 clones, about 90% of them singletons. This specimen consisted of peripheral blood, obtained 28 days after the second AZD1222 dose. Source of these receptors: an adult who received the AZD1222 COVID-19 vaccine.

The chain combines TRBV24-1 with TRBJ2-2, with D possibly matching TRBD1 (5 bases). The CDR3 runs 16 residues. Germline V CDR1 and CDR2: KGHDR, SFDVKD. Trimming left V 0 bases short and J 5 bases short, with 12 bases between. The CDR3 is CATSDLLSGRTGELFF. The CDR3 DNA reads as TGTGCCACCAGTGATTTGTTGTCAGGGCGAACCGGGGAGCTGTTTTTT.

The chain links TRBV28 to TRBJ2-7; 9 bases map to TRBD2. Germline values: CDR1 MDHEN, CDR2 SYDVKM. This CDR3 spans 14 amino acids. V dropped 8 bases and J dropped 4; count of bases not matched to a gene: 9. The CDR3 DNA sequence: TGTGCCAGCCACTCGGGCGGGGGGGCTTACGAGCAGTACTTC. Amino acids: CASHSGGGAYEQYF.

This chain uses TRBV28 with TRBJ1-6, with TRBD1 identical over 11 bases. V dropped 5 bases and J dropped 9; count of bases not matched to a gene: 6. The CDR3 totals 15 residues. Germline V gene data show CDR1 as MDHEN and CDR2 as SYDVKM. CDR3 sequence: CASSASGTGGSPLHF. The DNA for the CDR3 is TGTGCCAGCAGTGCTTCCGGGACAGGGGGTTCACCCCTCCACTTT.

The table lists this clone with a few counts. This chain joins TRBV5-1 and TRBJ1-2; TRBD1 agrees at 8 bases. The CDR3 totals 15 residues. Germline V lookup: CDR1 SGHRS, CDR2 YFSETQ. Germline trimming cut 0 bases from V and 3 bases from J; bases unmatched to any gene: 4. The CDR3 is CASSLGPGGDYGYTF. CDR3 sequence (DNA): TGCGCCAGCAGCTTGGGGCCAGGGGGCGACTATGGCTACACCTTC.

This chain joins TRBV5-4 and TRBJ1-1; D is ambiguous. V lost 0 bases, J lost 1 base, and 10 bases lay in between. The CDR3 is 15 residues long. CDR1 SGHNT and CDR2 YYREEE come from the germline V gene (reference sequence). CDR3 region: CASSLVSTANTEAFF. The CDR3 DNA is TGTGCCAGCAGCTTGGTGTCAACAGCGAACACTGAAGCTTTCTTT.

The CDR3 is CASSRTSGLQETQYF. The CDR3 nucleotides read TGTGCCAGTAGTAGGACTAGCGGTTTACAAGAGACCCAGTACTTC. The genes are TRBV19 and TRBJ2-5, with 10 bases fitting TRBD2. Germline V gene sequence: CDR1 LNHDA, CDR2 SQIVND (reference sequence). This CDR3 region has 15 residues. V trimming: 4 bases; J trimming: 2 bases; junction bases outside the gene matches: 4.

The chain uses TRBV6-5 and TRBJ1-5, with TRBD1 matching over 7 bases. Per the germline V gene, CDR1 is MNHEY and CDR2 is SVGAGI. The CDR3 consists of 14 residues. V shed 7 bases, J shed 2 bases, and the junction held 5 bases outside the gene matches. Written as DNA, the CDR3 is TGTGCCAGCAAAGGACAGGCGGGCAATCAGCCCCAGCATTTT. It specifies CASKGQAGNQPQHF.

The chain has TRBV5-5 and TRBJ1-5, with no clear D. The germline gives CDR1 SGHKS, CDR2 YYEKEE (reference sequence). CDR3 size: 12 residues. Trimming stripped 0 bases from V and 7 bases from J, with 5 bases between. CDR3 in amino acids: CASSLVGQPQHF. In nucleotides, the CDR3 is TGTGCCAGCAGCTTGGTGGGGCAGCCCCAGCATTTT.

This chain connects TRBV6-4 to TRBJ1-6; D uncertain. The CDR3 consists of 11 residues. V was cut by 4 bases and J by 9 bases, with 4 bases left in between. Germline CDR1 and CDR2: MRHNA and SNTAGT. The CDR3 sequence is CASSGGSPLHF. The CDR3 nucleotides read TGTGCCAGCAGTGGAGGTTCACCCCTCCACTTT.

The chain carries TRBV19 and TRBJ1-2; 9 bases line up with TRBD1. J was trimmed by 4 bases and V by 7 bases; bases with no gene match: 7. Germline V gene lookup returns CDR1 LNHDA and CDR2 SQIVND (reference sequence). This CDR3 comprises 14 residues. The CDR3 protein is CASKDTGGAYGYTF. CDR3 sequence (DNA): TGTGCCAGTAAGGATACAGGGGGCGCCTATGGCTACACCTTC.

The chain combines TRBV3-1 (or the pseudogene TRBV3-2) with TRBJ2-4; maybe TRBD2 (5 bases). This CDR3 is 15 amino acids long. Trimming cost V 3 bases and J 9 bases, with 18 bases left between them. Germline V CDR1 and CDR2: LGHDT, YNNKEL (reference sequence). The CDR3 sequence is CASSQEVATSTIQYF. The CDR3 region has the DNA TGTGCCAGCAGCCAGGAGGTGGCAACATCTACCATTCAGTACTTC.

J is TRBJ1-5 and V is TRBV6-5; the match to TRBD1 covers 7 bases. The CDR3 has 15 residues. Germline V gene lookup returns CDR1 MNHEY and CDR2 SVGAGI. J was trimmed by 5 bases and V by 5 bases; bases with no gene match: 9. The chain's CDR3 is CASSQPTGTYQPQHF. As DNA, the CDR3 is TGTGCCAGCAGTCAGCCGACAGGGACGTATCAGCCCCAGCATTTT.

CDR3 loop: CASSLAAVGYGGEQFF. The DNA of the CDR3 is TGTGCCAGCAGCTTAGCGGCGGTAGGGTACGGCGGTGAGCAGTTCTTC. The chain carries TRBV7-2 and TRBJ2-1, with no clear D. Trimming cost V 0 bases and J 9 bases, with 18 bases left between them. This CDR3 has 16 amino acids. Germline V gene data show CDR1 as SGHTA and CDR2 as FQGNSA.

V gene TRBV3-1 (or the pseudogene TRBV3-2) combines with J gene TRBJ2-1; tentatively, D is TRBD2 (5 bases). Germline CDR1 LGHDT, CDR2 YNNKEL (reference sequence). This CDR3 comprises 16 residues. The V end lost 0 bases, the J end lost 12 bases, and 21 bases lay between the germline ends. The CDR3: CASSQDRDPPQTVQFF. The CDR3 DNA sequence: TGTGCCAGCAGCCAAGATCGGGATCCCCCCCAAACCGTGCAGTTCTTC.

V gene TRBV6-6 combines with J gene TRBJ2-7; D unresolved. Deletions cut 0 bases from V and 3 bases from J, with 9 bases between. The CDR3 sequence is 14 residues long. Germline V gives CDR1 MNHNY, CDR2 SVGAGI (reference sequence). CDR3 sequence (DNA): TGTGCCAGCAGTTACTCGCAGCCTGGCTACGAGCAGTACTTC. The encoded protein is CASSYSQPGYEQYF.

This clone was observed a single time. This chain uses TRBV6-5 with TRBJ1-2; D may be TRBD1 (5 bases). V shed 4 bases and J shed 4 bases, with 16 bases lying between them. Looked up from germline, CDR1 is MNHEY and CDR2 is SVGAGI. The CDR3 consists of 15 residues. The CDR3: CASSSRRGTAYGYTF. The CDR3, as DNA: TGTGCCAGCAGTTCCCGGAGGGGCACCGCCTATGGCTACACCTTC.

The chain has TRBV19 and TRBJ1-5; 9 bases are a match to TRBD1. Germline V lookup: CDR1 LNHDA, CDR2 SQIVND (reference sequence). CDR3 length: 14 residues. The junction had 4 bases not matched to a gene; V was cut back by 4 bases and J by 6 bases. As DNA, the CDR3 is TGTGCCAGTAGTAGGGACAGGGAGAGTCAGCCCCAGCATTTT. As protein: CASSRDRESQPQHF.

The V and J genes are TRBV5-4 and TRBJ2-2; 12 nucleotides agree with TRBD2. J was trimmed by 2 bases and V by 3 bases; bases with no gene match: 5. Germline V gives CDR1 SGHNT, CDR2 YYREEE (reference sequence). This CDR3 is built from 17 residues. CDR3 loop: CASSSETSGGNTGELFF. In DNA, the CDR3 is TGTGCCAGCAGCTCGGAGACTAGCGGGGGAAACACCGGGGAGCTGTTTTTT.

The chain has TRBV7-2 and TRBJ2-3, with D uncertain. The CDR3 contains 15 residues. V was cut by 5 bases and J by 1 base, with 13 bases left in between. In germline, CDR1 is SGHTA, CDR2 FQGNSA. CDR3 amino acids: CASSVGLAGTDTQYF. The CDR3 nucleotides read TGTGCCAGCAGCGTCGGTTTAGCAGGCACAGATACGCAGTATTTT.